The rows below give T cell receptor beta chains drawn from one sample of a study of vaccination effects on CD4 cells after COVID-19. Their specific antigens are unknown. The data were produced by immunoSEQ multiplex PCR, yet TCRdb's version contains in-frame clones alone and is incomplete. The repertoire consists of tens of thousands of clones, with about 76% occurring once and the leading ten covering approximately 16%. The source was CD4+ T cells from PBMCs cultured with HCoV-OC43 spike peptides, collected after COVID-19 vaccination. The receptors were sampled from a human donor who received a COVID-19 vaccine. Each CDR3 is given with its conserved first and last residue. Fields, in order: J gene, V gene, CDR3 protein.

TRBJ1-2	TRBV19	CASSMTGTQTAGYTF
TRBJ2-7	TRBV10-1	CASSRGLLDEQYF
TRBJ2-7	TRBV9	CASSDGTSGSKYEQYF
TRBJ2-7	TRBV11-2	CASSSAGTGGEQYF
TRBJ2-3	TRBV29-1	CSVDSLYTDTQYF
TRBJ2-1	TRBV10-3	CAISGLPTSGSTKPYNEQFF
TRBJ2-1	TRBV5-1	CASSLEVGSLAAEQFF
TRBJ2-1	TRBV21-1	CASKGLACNEQFF
TRBJ1-2	TRBV19	CASSIDVRDGLTYGYTF
TRBJ2-2	TRBV2	CASRAGTNTGELFF
TRBJ1-1	TRBV19	CASSKEGPMITEAFF
TRBJ1-3	TRBV25-1	CASSELGASGNTIYF
TRBJ2-3	TRBV18	CASSPTGGSPDTQYF
TRBJ2-3	TRBV19	CATSSRRDSGGPDTQYF
TRBJ2-2	TRBV5-1	CASSPSGTTGELFF
TRBJ2-3	TRBV19	CASSPRSGDTQYF
TRBJ1-6	TRBV5-6	CASSQIEGYYNSPLHF
TRBJ1-2	TRBV18	CASSRDRMVYGYTF
TRBJ1-1	TRBV20-1	CSASAGAGGYTEAFF
TRBJ2-5	TRBV10-1	CASSDLAGGQTSAQYF
TRBJ1-5	TRBV12-3/TRBV12-4	CASCQANQPQHF
TRBJ2-3	TRBV5-1	CASSLGGHNSLGTDTQYF
TRBJ1-5	TRBV30	CAWSVNRGNQPQHF
TRBJ1-1	TRBV2	CASSDLMAFF
TRBJ2-2	TRBV2	CASSDNGPGTVNTGELFF
TRBJ1-5	TRBV7-9	CASSPPGQPQHF
TRBJ2-5	TRBV29-1	CSAHSGSQETQYF
TRBJ1-2	TRBV7-9	CASSLGVLLAAGAGGYTF
TRBJ2-3	TRBV5-1	CASKLGLAGSDTQYF
TRBJ1-2	TRBV25-1	CASSATGDVYGYTF
TRBJ1-6	TRBV5-4	CASSLVVEEPLHF
TRBJ2-7	TRBV12-5	CASGPGLAFEQYF
TRBJ2-3	TRBV4-1	CASSQVDLGFTDTQYF
TRBJ2-5	TRBV12-3/TRBV12-4	CASSFGWETQYF
TRBJ2-5	TRBV19	CASSPRGGAETQYF
TRBJ2-3	TRBV2	CATHRALADTQYF
TRBJ2-1	TRBV14	CASSQEPGQGDNEQFF
TRBJ2-5	TRBV10-3	CAITGTAKETQYF
TRBJ1-1	TRBV21-1	CASTTRNTEAFF
TRBJ1-2	TRBV30	CAWSVGGGYTF
TRBJ1-4	TRBV5-1	CASRGGQLSAPTNEKLFF
TRBJ1-6	TRBV30	CAWSVTGQGDSPLHF
TRBJ2-2	TRBV7-9	CASSLEGGTGELFF
TRBJ1-3	TRBV4-2	CASRGRQGAGNTIYF
TRBJ1-5	TRBV7-9	CASSLAGGGQPQHF
TRBJ2-6	TRBV7-7	CASSPGRLVRANVLTF
TRBJ2-7	TRBV4-1	CASSQAPGQGYEQYF
TRBJ2-7	TRBV2	CASSAGTSGYEQYF
TRBJ2-3	TRBV19	CASTLRAINTDTQYF
TRBJ2-7	TRBV3-1/TRBV3-2	CASSRQGNHEQYF
TRBJ2-7	TRBV19	CASSIDGGGSYEQYF
TRBJ1-1	TRBV9	CASSSGYAGAGAFF
TRBJ2-7	TRBV5-6	CASSLGQYYEQYF
TRBJ2-7	TRBV7-9	CASSLGYRATVAEQYF
TRBJ2-7	TRBV5-1	CASSPSAERYEQYF
TRBJ2-5	TRBV6-5	CASRMGLAGVETQYF
TRBJ2-5	TRBV30	CAWSVRLRETQYF
TRBJ1-6	TRBV7-9	CASSPGQGNSPLHF
TRBJ1-2	TRBV27	CASSLAAGRYNYGYTF